These 26 T cell receptor beta chains were sequenced from one sample in a study of blood T cells in healthy people across ages. PCR was performed a second time for about 7 to 12 cycles using a sample-barcoded 5' primer and a J-beta primer mix. Each CDR3 protein gets one entry after TCRdb re-called the 5' RACE reads with MiXCR. The sample yields some 790,000 distinct CDR3 sequences, 25% to 35% seen once. Sample: blood. The receptors were sampled from a woman older than 75 in good health.

This clonotype was observed at least ten times. This chain uses TRBV20-1 with TRBJ1-5; D remains ambiguous. CDR1 DFQATT and CDR2 SNEGSKA come from the germline V gene (reference sequence). The CDR3 consists of 12 residues. The V gene lost 6 bases and the J gene lost 2 bases, with 8 bases spanning the gap. CDR3 protein: CSAGLGNQPQHF. The CDR3 region has the DNA TGCAGTGCGGGCCTTGGCAATCAGCCCCAGCATTTT.

This clonotype appeared a few times. Being one base from a much bigger clone, this may be a read error. Here the CDR3 omits its conserved ending phenylalanine or tryptophan, so a read error is the likely source. The chain recombines TRBV7-9 with TRBJ2-5; 9 bases map to TRBD1. From germline, CDR1 is SEHNR and CDR2 FQNEAQ (reference sequence). This CDR3 comprises 16 residues. The V segment lost 7 bases and the J segment 3 bases; nucleotides outside the gene matches: 12. The CDR3 protein is CASTRRGTGTKETQYV. The CDR3 region has the DNA TGTGCCAGCACCAGACGGGGGACAGGGACCAAAGAGACCCAGTACGTC.

The chain joins TRBV20-1 to TRBJ2-4, with 7 bases aligning to TRBD2. V lost 3 bases, J lost 6 bases, and 8 bases stayed unmatched. Germline assignment: CDR1 DFQATT and CDR2 SNEGSKA (reference sequence). The length of the CDR3 is 14 residues. CDR3 bases: TGCAGTGCTAGGCTGGACTGGGAGGGAAACATTCAGTACTTC. It encodes CSARLDWEGNIQYF.

The V call is TRBV7-2, the J call TRBJ2-1; D might be TRBD2 (6 bases). Germline V gene data show CDR1 as SGHTA and CDR2 as FQGNSA. The CDR3 covers 18 residues. V was cut by 2 bases and J by 3 bases, with 20 bases left in between. CDR3 amino acids: CASSLRPSGLRLYNEQFF. CDR3 sequence (DNA): TGTGCCAGCAGCTTAAGGCCAAGCGGACTACGACTCTACAATGAGCAGTTCTTC.

This clonotype has a count of ten or more. J is TRBJ2-7 and V is TRBV20-1, with 12 positions matching TRBD2. V dropped 5 bases and J dropped 6; count of bases not matched to a gene: 8. In germline, CDR1 is DFQATT, CDR2 SNEGSKA (reference sequence). The length of the CDR3 is 14 residues. The CDR3 is CSAGTSGGWVEQYF. DNA for the CDR3: TGCAGTGCTGGCACTAGCGGGGGGTGGGTCGAGCAGTACTTC.

Ten or more counts support this clonotype. The V call is TRBV28, the J call TRBJ2-7, with a weak D call TRBD1 (5 bases). Per the germline V gene, CDR1 is MDHEN and CDR2 is SYDVKM. Trimming cost V 1 base and J 2 bases, with 27 bases left between them. This CDR3 has 20 residues. The CDR3 reads CASSLSPLLLGILGAYEQYF. The CDR3, as DNA: TGTGCCAGCAGTTTATCCCCCTTGCTGTTGGGAATCTTAGGGGCCTACGAGCAGTACTTC.

This clonotype has only a few counts. The DNA of the CDR3 is TGTGCCAGCTCACTTCGGACAGGGGCGCGCGAGCAGTTCTTC. It codes for CASSLRTGAREQFF. The rearrangement joins TRBV18 to TRBJ2-1, with 9 bases matching TRBD1. Per germline, CDR1 KGHSH and CDR2 LQKENI. The V gene end was trimmed by 4 bases and the J gene end by 10 bases; junction bases not matched to a gene: 8. There are 14 residues in the CDR3.

This clonotype was seen repeatedly, ten times or more. The CDR3 DNA follows: TGCAGCGTTGGGACGAACACTGAAGCTTTCTTT. This gives the protein CSVGTNTEAFF. This sequence joins TRBV29-1 and TRBJ1-1; D is undetermined. Germline-derived CDR1 and CDR2 are SQVTM and ANQGSEA. The CDR3 loop spans 11 amino acids. V was trimmed by 4 bases and J by 1 base, leaving 4 bases between them.

This clonotype appeared many times. The chain uses TRBV6-5 and TRBJ1-2, with D hard to call. Looked up from germline, CDR1 is MNHEY and CDR2 is SVGAGI. The CDR3 covers 15 residues. V was clipped by 2 bases and J by 1 base, with 11 bases between them. CDR3 sequence (DNA): TGTGCCAGCAGTTACAGACTAGGGATTAACTATGGCTACACCTTC. Its translation: CASSYRLGINYGYTF.

In its sample, this clonotype was seen many times. Here the CDR3 reads CASSGPGTTNGYTF. Written as DNA, the CDR3 is TGTGCCAGCAGCGGACCCGGGACTACGAATGGCTACACCTTC. V is TRBV12-3 or TRBV12-4 and J is TRBJ1-2; perhaps TRBD1 as D (5 bases). This CDR3 is 14 amino acids long. Trimming shortened V by 6 bases and J by 6 bases, and 17 bases separated the two germline ends.

In its sample, this clonotype was seen once. The V gene is TRBV6-1, the J gene TRBJ2-7, with 7 bases that match TRBD1. This CDR3 spans 14 amino acids. Germline assignment: CDR1 MNHNS and CDR2 SASEGT. V shed 1 base, J shed 4 bases, and the junction held 4 bases outside the gene matches. CDR3 nucleotides: TGTGCCAGCAGTGAAGGGGGACAGTTTTACGAGCAGTACTTC. It yields the protein CASSEGGQFYEQYF.

The gene calls are TRBV7-6 and TRBJ2-5; 11 bases map to TRBD2. The DNA end is a closer match to TRBJ2-7, so the J assignment may be wrong. Germline lookup yields CDR1 SGHVS and CDR2 FNYEAQ. CDR3 length: 15 residues. The CDR3, as DNA: TGTGCCAGCAGCCTCACTGGGACTAGCGGTTACGAGCAGTACTTC. Protein: CASSLTGTSGYEQYF.

This chain joins TRBV4-1 and TRBJ2-1; 9 nucleotides line up with TRBD2. The CDR3 covers 16 residues. Germline V gene data show CDR1 as MGHRA and CDR2 as YSYEKL. Trimming removed 1 base from V and 8 bases from J; junction bases left unmatched: 9. The CDR3 nucleotides read TGCGCCAGCAGCCAAGGTCCCCTAGCGGGACCCGATGAGCAGTTCTTC. This translates into CASSQGPLAGPDEQFF.

A few counts support this clonotype. With a much larger clone just one base away, this may be a read error. The chain uses TRBV28 and TRBJ1-2; 7 positions agree with TRBD1. V lost 5 bases, J lost 8 bases, and 11 bases stayed unmatched. Germline V CDR1 and CDR2: MDHEN, SYDVKM. This CDR3 comprises 14 residues. The CDR3 DNA sequence: TGTGCCAGCAGTCTAAGGACAGGCATTGAGGGCTACACCTTC. It translates to CASSLRTGIEGYTF.

The rearrangement joins TRBV4-1 to TRBJ2-3, with 10 bases lining up with TRBD1. The ends lost 3 bases at V and 1 base at J; junction bases unmatched: 7. From germline, CDR1 is MGHRA and CDR2 YSYEKL. The CDR3 is made up of 17 amino acids. This CDR3 is CASSQVDRGRGTDTQYF. In nucleotides, the CDR3 is TGCGCCAGCAGCCAGGTCGACAGGGGGCGAGGCACAGATACGCAGTATTTT.

CDR3 bases: TGTGCCAGCAGTTTATCAGGGTCCACCCCAATAGGGGAGCAGTACTTC. Protein product: CASSLSGSTPIGEQYF. V usage is TRBV12-3 or TRBV12-4 and J usage is TRBJ2-5; tentatively, D is TRBD1 or TRBD2 (5 bases each). Trimming removed 2 bases from V and 11 bases from J, with 24 bases in between. This CDR3 contains 16 residues.

The sample holds many counts of this clonotype. This chain joins TRBV20-1 and TRBJ2-3, with TRBD2 matching 8 bases. The CDR3 contains 15 residues. V shed 0 bases and J 2 bases; nucleotides not matched to a gene: 4. Germline V CDR1 and CDR2: DFQATT, SNEGSKA (reference sequence). The CDR3 nucleotides are TGCAGTGCTAGAGACGGCGGGGGGAACACAGATACGCAGTATTTT. Its protein is CSARDGGGNTDTQYF.

This clonotype showed up just a few times. The chain joins TRBV19 to TRBJ1-1; D may be TRBD1 (6 bases). V lost 10 bases to trimming and J lost 6 bases, with 18 bases between them. The CDR3 extends over 13 amino acids. Germline loops: CDR1 LNHDA, CDR2 SQIVND (reference sequence). CDR3 residues: CAISLRGTAEAFF. The CDR3 DNA is TGTGCCATTAGCCTTAGGGGGACGGCTGAAGCTTTCTTT.

This chain joins TRBV30 and TRBJ1-1; tentative D call: TRBD1 (5 bases). V gave up 2 bases and J gave up 4 bases, with 11 bases separating them. CDR3 length: 13 amino acids. Germline CDR1 is GTSNPN and CDR2 is SVGIG (reference sequence). CDR3 sequence: CAWSRGAGTEAFF. The CDR3 region has the DNA TGTGCCTGGAGTCGCGGGGCCGGCACTGAAGCTTTCTTT. The full variable domain, in which reference TRBV30 and TRBJ1-1 provide the parts outside the CDR3, is SQTIHQWPATLVQPVGSPLSLECTVEGTSNPNLYWYRQAAGRGLQLLFYSVGIGQISSEVPQNLSASRPQDRQFILSSKKLLLSDSGFYLCAWSRGAGTEAFFGQGTRLTVV.

This clonotype appeared many times. This chain connects TRBV20-1 to TRBJ2-1, with TRBD1 matching 8 bases. Looked up from germline, CDR1 is DFQATT and CDR2 is SNEGSKA (reference sequence). CDR3 size: 13 residues. With V trimmed by 4 bases and J by 7 bases, 6 bases remained unmatched. CDR3 DNA: TGCAGTGCTACGTTTCAGGGGGCGAATGAGCAGTTCTTC. Protein: CSATFQGANEQFF.

This clonotype was found many times. This sequence joins TRBV6-2 or TRBV6-3 and TRBJ2-1, with 7 positions matching TRBD1. This CDR3 has 14 residues. Germline loops: CDR1 MNHEY, CDR2 SVGEGT. Germline trimming cut 8 bases from V and 7 bases from J; bases unmatched to any gene: 11. The CDR3: CASSGQRFGNEQFF. The CDR3 DNA is TGTGCCAGCTCGGGACAGAGGTTTGGGAATGAGCAGTTCTTC.

The gene calls are TRBV11-2 and TRBJ1-2; D uncertain. Trimming cost V 0 bases and J 5 bases, with 16 bases left between them. CDR1 is SGHAT, CDR2 FQNNGV, per germline. This CDR3 comprises 16 residues. CDR3 region: CASSLDTLRARYGYTF. The CDR3 DNA is TGTGCCAGCAGCTTAGATACACTAAGGGCTCGATATGGCTACACCTTC.

This clonotype was seen a handful of times. This may stem from a read error, because a much larger clone lies one nucleotide away. V gene TRBV3-1 combines with J gene TRBJ2-5; tentative D call: TRBD2 (5 bases). The length of the CDR3 is 12 residues. Germline loops: CDR1 LGHDT, CDR2 YNNKEL (reference sequence). V lost 3 bases, J lost 11 bases, and 13 bases lay in between. CDR3 DNA sequence: TGTGCCAGCAGCCACCTGGGAGCGTGGCAGTACTTC. Translated, it gives CASSHLGAWQYF.

As to this clonotype: This may be a read error, as it is one base from a much larger clone. V and J are TRBV2 and TRBJ2-7, with D maybe TRBD2 (6 bases). V was cut by 4 bases and J by 10 bases, with 26 bases left in between. CDR3 size: 16 residues. Germline V gene lookup returns CDR1 SNHLY and CDR2 FYNNEI. The DNA for the CDR3 is TGTGCCAGCAGTGGGGGTGGCGGGGCCGACCCAGAGGCCCAGTACTTC. Protein product: CASSGGGGADPEAQYF. The full variable domain, with the rest looked up from reference TRBV2 and TRBJ2-7, is EPEVTQTPSHQVTQMGQEVILRCVPISNHLYFYWYRQILGQKVEFLVSFYNNEISEKSEIFDDQFSVERPDGSNFTLKIRSTKLEDSAMYFCASSGGGGADPEAQYFGPGTRLTVT.

This clonotype has ten or more counts. The rearrangement links TRBV6-2 or TRBV6-3 to TRBJ2-5; 10 positions match TRBD2. Germline CDR1 is MNHEY and CDR2 is SVGEGT. Unmatched junction bases numbered 3, after V lost 10 bases and J lost 1 base. This CDR3 has 13 amino acids. The CDR3 loop reads CATLAGVQETQYF. The CDR3 DNA is TGTGCCACGCTAGCGGGGGTCCAAGAGACCCAGTACTTC.

This clonotype was detected ten times or more. The V and J genes are TRBV7-2 and TRBJ2-3; 8 positions match TRBD2. V trimming: 4 bases; J trimming: 4 bases; junction bases outside the gene matches: 7. The CDR3 spans 15 residues. The germline gives CDR1 SGHTA, CDR2 FQGNSA. The CDR3 bases are TGTGCCAGCAGCTCCTACGGGGGGGCGTCAGATACGCAGTATTTT. This gives the protein CASSSYGGASDTQYF.